Following are 14 T cell receptor beta chains from one sample sequenced in a study of blood T cell repertoires in COVID-19. Data came from immunoSEQ multiplex PCR; TCRdb stores just in-frame clones and leaves some out. Of around 470,000 clones listed, 80% to 95% are singletons. What was sequenced was PBMCs or T cells enriched from blood (not recorded which). These receptor sequences come from a man aged 18 to 30 who had recovered from COVID-19.

The rearrangement joins TRBV19 to TRBJ1-1; 8 nucleotides agree with TRBD1. The V segment lost 5 bases and the J segment 6 bases; nucleotides outside the gene matches: 8. The CDR3 length is 14 residues. The germline V gene has CDR1 LNHDA and CDR2 SQIVND (reference sequence). CDR3 in DNA: TGTGCCAGTAGTGCGGACAGGGTCGTGGCTGAAGCTTTCTTT. It specifies CASSADRVVAEAFF.

V usage is TRBV5-4 and J usage is TRBJ1-6, with 8 bases that match TRBD1. CDR3 length: 16 amino acids. Germline CDR1 is SGHNT and CDR2 is YYREEE (reference sequence). V lost 5 bases to trimming and J lost 6 bases; unmatched junction nucleotides: 10. This CDR3 is CASRPGTGRLNSPLHF. CDR3 bases: TGTGCCAGCAGACCCGGGACAGGAAGACTTAATTCACCCCTCCACTTT.

The rearrangement links TRBV5-4 to TRBJ1-2; 7 bases fit TRBD1. The V gene's germline CDR1 is SGHNT and CDR2 YYREEE (reference sequence). Trimming at V came to 0 bases and at J to 8 bases, leaving 4 bases not matched to a gene. The CDR3 is 13 residues long. CDR3 amino acids: CASSLEGGQGYTF. DNA of the CDR3: TGTGCCAGCAGCTTGGAAGGGGGCCAGGGCTACACCTTC.

The chain is built from TRBV19 and TRBJ1-5, with D tentatively TRBD1 (5 bases). CDR3 size: 15 residues. The V and J ends lost 6 bases and 2 bases respectively, with 14 bases between them. Per germline, CDR1 LNHDA and CDR2 SQIVND (reference sequence). The CDR3 region is CASSVGALGNQPQHF. The CDR3 bases are TGTGCCAGTAGCGTAGGGGCTTTGGGCAATCAGCCCCAGCATTTT.

The chain uses TRBV10-3 and TRBJ1-1, with D perhaps matching TRBD1 (5 bases). This CDR3 is built from 14 residues. With 3 bases removed from V and 6 bases from J, the gap between germline ends came to 14 bases. CDR1 is ENHRY and CDR2 is SYGVKD in the germline V gene. The CDR3 sequence: CAISERAGVAEAFF. The DNA of the CDR3 is TGTGCCATCAGTGAAAGGGCGGGGGTGGCTGAAGCTTTCTTT.

The J gene is TRBJ1-4, the V gene TRBV7-7; possible D gene TRBD1, 6 bases. The V gene lost 2 bases and the J gene lost 0 bases, with 22 bases spanning the gap. The CDR3 sequence is 20 residues long. Per the germline V gene, CDR1 is SSHAT and CDR2 is FNYEAQ (reference sequence). This chain's CDR3 is CASSLSTGMGSEATNEKLFF. DNA of the CDR3: TGTGCCAGCAGCTTATCGACAGGTATGGGGAGTGAGGCAACTAATGAAAAACTGTTTTTT.

The J gene is TRBJ1-2, the V gene TRBV28; weak D call: TRBD1 (6 bases). V lost 5 bases and J lost 3, with 16 bases in between. The CDR3 length is 15 residues. Germline values: CDR1 MDHEN, CDR2 SYDVKM. CDR3 in amino acids: CASSNQIPGDYGYTF. CDR3 bases: TGTGCCAGCAGTAACCAAATTCCAGGGGACTATGGCTACACCTTC.

The chain has TRBV9 and TRBJ2-7, with D unresolved. Trimming took 4 bases from V and 6 from J, leaving 20 bases between them. This CDR3 is built from 15 residues. CDR1 SGDLS and CDR2 YYNGEE come from the germline V gene. DNA for the CDR3: TGTGCCAGCAGCCCCTTCGATAGCACACCCTTCGAGCAGTACTTC. Protein sequence: CASSPFDSTPFEQYF.

This chain connects TRBV7-9 to TRBJ1-6, with D unclear. Deletions cut 7 bases from V and 8 bases from J, with 9 bases between. The germline V gene encodes CDR1 SEHNR and CDR2 FQNEAQ (reference sequence). This CDR3 has 12 residues. The CDR3 loop reads CASKVADSPLHF. The CDR3 bases are TGTGCCAGCAAAGTAGCCGATTCACCCCTCCACTTT.

The chain combines TRBV27 with TRBJ1-5; TRBD1 matches 9 bases. The CDR3 is 17 amino acids. V dropped 1 base and J dropped 5; count of bases not matched to a gene: 9. Germline V lookup: CDR1 MNHEY, CDR2 SMNVEV (reference sequence). CDR3 coding DNA: TGTGCCAGCAGTTTATTTTCGGGACAGGGTCGCGATCAGCCCCAGCATTTT. Translating gives CASSLFSGQGRDQPQHF.

The chain joins TRBV19 to TRBJ2-7, with D maybe TRBD1 (5 bases). The CDR3 sequence is 16 residues long. Germline V CDR1 and CDR2: LNHDA, SQIVND (reference sequence). V was pared by 1 base and J by 3 bases, with 16 bases between. The CDR3 DNA reads as TGTGCCAGTAGTATAGGGGCAGGGTCTTGGGTCTACGAGCAGTACTTC. This encodes CASSIGAGSWVYEQYF.

The chain combines TRBV27 with TRBJ2-1, with D possibly being TRBD1 (6 bases). The V gene's germline CDR1 is MNHEY and CDR2 SMNVEV (reference sequence). Trimming shortened V by 0 bases and J by 8 bases, and 8 bases separated the two germline ends. CDR3 size: 13 residues. CDR3 bases: TGTGCCAGCAGTTTATCCCAGGGGTATGAGCAGTTCTTC. Amino acids: CASSLSQGYEQFF.

V is TRBV7-9 and J is TRBJ1-1; TRBD1 agrees at 7 bases. J was trimmed by 5 bases and V by 5 bases; bases with no gene match: 5. Germline V gene lookup returns CDR1 SEHNR and CDR2 FQNEAQ (reference sequence). There are 13 residues in the CDR3. Here the CDR3 reads CASSAQGVTEAFF. DNA of the CDR3: TGTGCCAGCAGCGCCCAGGGGGTTACTGAAGCTTTCTTT.

This clone was found once. This rearrangement joins TRBV10-3 to TRBJ1-4; tentatively, D is TRBD1 (5 bases). The V gene's germline CDR1 is ENHRY and CDR2 SYGVKD. V was trimmed by 3 bases and J by 8 bases, leaving 7 bases between them. This CDR3 has 12 amino acids. The CDR3 DNA reads TGTGCCATCAGTGATAAGGGGGAAAAACTGTTTTTT. As protein: CAISDKGEKLFF.